This TCR beta chain was observed in a study of radiotherapy plus CTLA-4 blockade in lung cancer. Study information: For 18% of patients, objective responses occurred, and roughly 30% had disease control.

CDR3 length equals 13 residues. The germline gives CDR1 MDHEN, CDR2 SYDVKM. J gave up 5 bases and V 6 bases, and 3 bases lay outside the gene matches. Study outcomes and limitations: Reportedly, early blood T cell clone dynamics best predicted response, with interferon-beta. After radiotherapy and ipilimumab, tumor-derived clones expanded in peripheral blood.

Patients in the study, people with chemo-refractory metastatic non-small-cell lung cancer, received focal radiation plus ipilimumab CTLA-4 blockade. On this clone: The antigen is unknown.

The assay was immunoSEQ multiplex PCR, and TCRdb's table has in-frame clones only and misses some. The repertoire has some 70,000 clones, about 83% of them found once; the top ten carry roughly 3.9%. The clonotype originates from a human donor with non-small cell lung cancer who had a partial response to radiotherapy plus ipilimumab. Sequenced here: peripheral blood, sampled from a patient treated with radiotherapy plus ipilimumab. The rearrangement uses TRBV28 and TRBJ1-5; 8 bases are a match to TRBD1. The CDR3 here is CASREDRDQPQHF. Here the CDR3 DNA reads TGTGCCAGCAGGGAGGACAGGGATCAGCCCCAGCATTTT.